This passage covers 4 T cell receptor beta chains from one sample sequenced in a study of early T cells in non-severe SARS-CoV-2 infection (TCRdb year 2021). The library was made by 5' RACE. The sample was run on a NextSeq 500. TCRdb passed the public sequencing reads through fastp at Q25 and MiXCR, retaining productive beta sequences. Entries that share a CDR3 protein sequence are merged under the most common genes and DNA. This sample comprises fewer than 95,000 distinct CDR3 sequences, 16% of them detected only once. In total, the top ten clones hold 4.5% to 6.5% of the sample. The material sequenced was whole blood, taken at baseline. The source is an adult who was a healthcare worker with PCR-confirmed SARS-CoV-2 infection or an uninfected control (not recorded which).

V gene TRBV20-1 combines with J gene TRBJ1-1; D is unresolved. Germline V CDR1 and CDR2: DFQATT, SNEGSKA (reference sequence). CDR3 length: 16 residues. The V end was cut by 1 base, the J end by 0 bases, with 15 bases between. Written as DNA, the CDR3 is TGCAGTGCTAGAGGCCCGCCCCCCGGTTTGAACACTGAAGCTTTCTTT. Protein sequence: CSARGPPPGLNTEAFF.

Many counts were recorded for this clonotype. The CDR3 region is CASSNRGKQYF. CDR3 sequence (DNA): TGTGCCAGCAGTAACAGGGGAAAGCAGTACTTC. V usage is TRBV28 and J usage is TRBJ2-7, with TRBD1 identical over 7 bases. This CDR3 is 11 amino acids long. Germline V gene sequence: CDR1 MDHEN, CDR2 SYDVKM. The J segment lost 8 bases and the V segment lost 5 bases, leaving 3 bases of the junction unmatched.

This clonotype has only a few counts. The chain has TRBV6-1 and TRBJ2-7, with 8 bases matching TRBD2. Germline loops: CDR1 MNHNS, CDR2 SASEGT. This CDR3 comprises 13 residues. V dropped 7 bases and J dropped 2; count of bases not matched to a gene: 4. The CDR3 loop reads CASIGRGPYEQYF. In DNA form, the CDR3 reads TGTGCCAGCATCGGGAGGGGTCCCTACGAGCAGTACTTC.

The genes are TRBV28 and TRBJ2-7; D call uncertain. Trimming shortened V by 5 bases and J by 2 bases, and 19 bases separated the two germline ends. The CDR3 sequence is 16 residues long. Germline V gene data show CDR1 as MDHEN and CDR2 as SYDVKM. In DNA form, the CDR3 reads TGTGCCAGCAGTACCCTTGGAGCCCTCCTCCCCTACGAGCAGTACTTC. This sequence encodes CASSTLGALLPYEQYF.